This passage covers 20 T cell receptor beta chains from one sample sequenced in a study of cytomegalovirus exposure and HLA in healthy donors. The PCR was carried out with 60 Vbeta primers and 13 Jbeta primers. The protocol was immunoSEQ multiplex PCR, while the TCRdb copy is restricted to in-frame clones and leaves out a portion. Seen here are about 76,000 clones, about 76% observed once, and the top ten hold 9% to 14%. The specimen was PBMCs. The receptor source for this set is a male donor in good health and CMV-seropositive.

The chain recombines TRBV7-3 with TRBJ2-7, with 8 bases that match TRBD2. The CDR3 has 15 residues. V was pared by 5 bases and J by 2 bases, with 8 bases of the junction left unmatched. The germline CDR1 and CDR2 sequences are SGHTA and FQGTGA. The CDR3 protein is CASSQGLAGTYEQYF. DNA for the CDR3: TGTGCCAGCAGCCAGGGGCTAGCGGGCACCTACGAGCAGTACTTC.

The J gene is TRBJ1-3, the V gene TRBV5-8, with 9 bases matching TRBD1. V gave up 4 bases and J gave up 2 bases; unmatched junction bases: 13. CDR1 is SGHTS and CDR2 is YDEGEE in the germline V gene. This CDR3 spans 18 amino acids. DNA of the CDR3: TGTGCCAGCAGCCACCGAATCGGGACAGGGTTCCCTGGAAACACCATATATTTT. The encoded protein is CASSHRIGTGFPGNTIYF.

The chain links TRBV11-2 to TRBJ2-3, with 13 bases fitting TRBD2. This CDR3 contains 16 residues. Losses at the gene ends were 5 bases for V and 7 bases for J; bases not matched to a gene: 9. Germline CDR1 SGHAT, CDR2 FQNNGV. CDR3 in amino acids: CASSQGTSGMGNTQYF. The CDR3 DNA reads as TGTGCCAGCAGCCAAGGGACTAGCGGGATGGGGAATACGCAGTATTTT.

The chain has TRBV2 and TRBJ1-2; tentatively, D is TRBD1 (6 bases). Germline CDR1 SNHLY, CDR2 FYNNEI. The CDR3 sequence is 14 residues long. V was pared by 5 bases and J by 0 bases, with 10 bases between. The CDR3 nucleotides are TGTGCCAGCAGTCCGGGACACACTAACTATGGCTACACCTTC. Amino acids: CASSPGHTNYGYTF.

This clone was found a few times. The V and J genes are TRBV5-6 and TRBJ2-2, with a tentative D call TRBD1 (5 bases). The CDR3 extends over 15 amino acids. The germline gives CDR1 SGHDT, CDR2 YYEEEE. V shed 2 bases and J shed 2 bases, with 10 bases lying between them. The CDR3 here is CASSLKDRNTGELFF. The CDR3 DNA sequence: TGTGCCAGCAGCTTAAAAGACAGAAACACCGGGGAGCTGTTTTTT.

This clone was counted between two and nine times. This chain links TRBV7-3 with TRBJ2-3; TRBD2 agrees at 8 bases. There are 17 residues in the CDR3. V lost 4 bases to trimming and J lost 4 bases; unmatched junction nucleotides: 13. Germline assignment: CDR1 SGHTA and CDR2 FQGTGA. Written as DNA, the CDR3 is TGTGCCAGCAGCTCCTTCGGTCCGGGGGGGCTGGCAGATACGCAGTATTTT. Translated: CASSSFGPGGLADTQYF.

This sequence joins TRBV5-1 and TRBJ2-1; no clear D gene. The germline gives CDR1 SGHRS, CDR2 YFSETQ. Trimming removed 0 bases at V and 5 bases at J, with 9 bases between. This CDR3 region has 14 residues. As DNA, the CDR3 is TGCGCCAGCAGCTTGGTGCCAGAACACAATGAGCAGTTCTTC. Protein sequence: CASSLVPEHNEQFF. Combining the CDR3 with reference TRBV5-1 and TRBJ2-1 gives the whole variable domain KAGVTQTPRYLIKTRGQQVTLSCSPISGHRSVSWYQQTPGQGLQFLFEYFSETQRNKGNFPGRFSGRQFSNSRSEMNVSTLELGDSALYLCASSLVPEHNEQFFGPGTRLTVL.

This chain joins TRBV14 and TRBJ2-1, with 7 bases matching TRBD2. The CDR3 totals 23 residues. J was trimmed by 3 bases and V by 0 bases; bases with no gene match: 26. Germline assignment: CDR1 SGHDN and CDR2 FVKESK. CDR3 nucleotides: TGTGCCAGCAGCCAAGATCCATTTACGGCGGCTAGCGGCAACTTACTACACTACAATGAGCAGTTCTTC. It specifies CASSQDPFTAASGNLLHYNEQFF.

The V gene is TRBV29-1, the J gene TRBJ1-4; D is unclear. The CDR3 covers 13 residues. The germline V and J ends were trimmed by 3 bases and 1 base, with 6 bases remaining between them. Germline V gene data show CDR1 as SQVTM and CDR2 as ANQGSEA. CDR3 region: CSVDGGTNEKLFF. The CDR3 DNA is TGCAGCGTTGACGGAGGAACTAATGAAAAACTGTTTTTT. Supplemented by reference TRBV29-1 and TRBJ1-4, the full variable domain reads SAVISQKPSRDICQRGTSLTIQCQVDSQVTMMFWYRQQPGQSLTLIATANQGSEATYESGFVIDKFPISRPNLTFSTLTVSNMSPEDSSIYLCSVDGGTNEKLFFGSGTQLSVL.

CDR3 DNA: TGTGCCAGCAGCTTGTCCTCTGGCATTCTAGAGACCCAGTACTTC. This gives the protein CASSLSSGILETQYF. V gene TRBV5-5 combines with J gene TRBJ2-5, with D unresolved. CDR1 is SGHKS and CDR2 is YYEKEE in the germline V gene (reference sequence). This CDR3 comprises 15 residues. Trimming left V 1 base short and J 4 bases short, with 14 bases between.

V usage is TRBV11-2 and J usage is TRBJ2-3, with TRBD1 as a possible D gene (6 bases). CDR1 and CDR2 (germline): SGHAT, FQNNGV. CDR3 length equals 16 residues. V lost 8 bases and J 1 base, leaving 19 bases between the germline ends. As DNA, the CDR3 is TGTGCCAGCGGATTGCTATTTCGACAGGGCACAGATACGCAGTATTTT. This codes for CASGLLFRQGTDTQYF.

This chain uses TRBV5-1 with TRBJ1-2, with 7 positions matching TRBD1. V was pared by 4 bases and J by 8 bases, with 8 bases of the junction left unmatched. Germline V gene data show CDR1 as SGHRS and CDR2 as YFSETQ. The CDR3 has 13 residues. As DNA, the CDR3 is TGCGCCAGCAGCATAGACAGGGTTCGGGGCTACACCTTC. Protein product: CASSIDRVRGYTF.

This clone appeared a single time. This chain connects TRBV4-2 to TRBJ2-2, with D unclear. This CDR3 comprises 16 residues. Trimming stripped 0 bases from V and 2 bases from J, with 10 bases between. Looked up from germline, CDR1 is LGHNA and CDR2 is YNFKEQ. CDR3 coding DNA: TGTGCCAGCAGCCAAGAGTTGGCCATCAACACCGGGGAGCTGTTTTTT. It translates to CASSQELAINTGELFF.

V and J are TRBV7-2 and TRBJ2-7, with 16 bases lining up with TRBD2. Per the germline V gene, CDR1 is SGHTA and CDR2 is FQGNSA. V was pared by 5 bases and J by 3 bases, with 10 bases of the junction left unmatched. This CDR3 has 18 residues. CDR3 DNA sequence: TGTGCCAGCAGCCCTCAGGGACTAGCGGGGGGGAAAGTCTACGAGCAGTACTTC. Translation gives CASSPQGLAGGKVYEQYF.

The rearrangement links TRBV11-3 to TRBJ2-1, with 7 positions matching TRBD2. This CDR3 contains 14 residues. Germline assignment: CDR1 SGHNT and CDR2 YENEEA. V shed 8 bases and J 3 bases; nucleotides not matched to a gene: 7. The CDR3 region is CASGVGGSYNEQFF. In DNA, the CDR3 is TGTGCCAGCGGCGTCGGCGGGAGCTACAATGAGCAGTTCTTC.

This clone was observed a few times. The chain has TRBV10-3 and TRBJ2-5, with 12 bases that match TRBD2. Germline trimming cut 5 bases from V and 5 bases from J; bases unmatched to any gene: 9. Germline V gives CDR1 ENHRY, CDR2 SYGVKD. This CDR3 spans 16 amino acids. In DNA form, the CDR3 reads TGTGCCATCAGTCAACCCACTAGCGGGGGGAGGGAGACCCAGTACTTC. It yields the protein CAISQPTSGGRETQYF.

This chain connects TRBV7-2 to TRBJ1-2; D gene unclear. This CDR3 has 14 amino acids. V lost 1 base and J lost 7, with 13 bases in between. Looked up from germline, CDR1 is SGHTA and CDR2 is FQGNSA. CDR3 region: CASSLEFRVAGYTF. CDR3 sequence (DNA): TGTGCCAGCAGCTTAGAATTCCGGGTTGCTGGCTACACCTTC. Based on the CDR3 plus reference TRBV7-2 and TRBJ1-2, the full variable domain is GAGVSQSPSNKVTEKGKDVELRCDPISGHTALYWYRQSLGQGLEFLIYFQGNSAPDKSGLPSDRFSAERTGGSVSTLTIQRTQQEDSAVYLCASSLEFRVAGYTFGSGTRLTVV.

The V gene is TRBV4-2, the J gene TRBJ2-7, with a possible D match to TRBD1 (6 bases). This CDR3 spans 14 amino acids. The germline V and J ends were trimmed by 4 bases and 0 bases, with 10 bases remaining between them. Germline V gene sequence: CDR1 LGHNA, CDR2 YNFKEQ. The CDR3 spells CASSRGQSSYEQYF. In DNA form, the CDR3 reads TGTGCCAGCAGCCGCGGACAGAGCTCCTACGAGCAGTACTTC.

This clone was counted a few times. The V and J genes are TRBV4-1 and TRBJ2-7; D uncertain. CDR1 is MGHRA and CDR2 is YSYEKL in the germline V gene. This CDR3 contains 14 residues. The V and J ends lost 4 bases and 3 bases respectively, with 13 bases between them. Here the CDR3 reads CASSPRLVYYEQYF. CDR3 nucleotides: TGCGCCAGCAGCCCACGGTTGGTATACTACGAGCAGTACTTC.

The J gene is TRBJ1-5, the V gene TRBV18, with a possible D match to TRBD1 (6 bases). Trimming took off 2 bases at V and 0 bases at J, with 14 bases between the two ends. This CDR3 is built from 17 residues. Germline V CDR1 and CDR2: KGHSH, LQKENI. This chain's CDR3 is CASSPTQGNPSNQPQHF. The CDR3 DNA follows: TGTGCCAGCTCACCAACACAGGGAAACCCTAGCAATCAGCCCCAGCATTTT. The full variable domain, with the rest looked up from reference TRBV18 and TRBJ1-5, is NAGVMQNPRHLVRRRGQEARLRCSPMKGHSHVYWYRQLPEEGLKFMVYLQKENIIDESGMPKERFSAEFPKEGPSILRIQQVVRGDSAAYFCASSPTQGNPSNQPQHFGDGTRLSIL.